This T cell receptor (beta chain) comes out of a study of beta chain features in type 1 diabetes. Study details: The study examined 107,917,701 sorted cells across all samples. Notes on the study in general: Comparison showed that naive, central memory and Treg TCRB repertoires appeared more similar among patients than among healthy donors. A moderate, significant TCRB CDR3 shortening appeared in type 1 diabetes across four CD4+ subsets.

The table lists this clone with a few counts. The antigen is unknown. The CDR3 is 14 amino acids. The germline CDR1 and CDR2 sequences are MGHRA and YSYEKL. V was pared by 6 bases and J by 5 bases, with 4 bases of the junction left unmatched. Every isolated RNA sample was fully reverse transcribed, so sequencing captured expressed TCRB transcripts. Sequencing was performed with immunoSEQ multiplex PCR; in TCRdb, only in-frame clones are kept and a portion is missing. Found here are hundreds of thousands of clones, about 14% of them singletons; the top ten hold approximately 0.039%. What was sequenced was naive CD4+ T cells from blood. This clonotype was obtained from a man between 18 and 29 years old with type 1 diabetes. The V gene is TRBV4-1, the J gene TRBJ2-1; TRBD2 matches 10 bases. The CDR3 is CASRRTSGDNEQFF. The CDR3 nucleotides read TGCGCCAGCAGGAGAACTAGCGGGGACAATGAGCAGTTCTTC.